This T cell receptor beta chain is from a study of graft-versus-host responses after intestinal transplantation (dated by TCRdb to the early 2020s). For the study in its entirety: The transplants that recipients got were multivisceral, liver-intestinal, or isolated intestinal. Every recipient was given anti-thymocyte globulin induction, then maintenance tacrolimus and steroids for around three years. After intestinal transplantation, graft-versus-host and host-versus-graft alloreactive T cell clones were followed in the graft, circulation and bone marrow using bulk TCR-beta CDR3 sequencing. Of the 20 to 30 intestinal transplant recipients enrolled in the cohort, one of whom was a retransplant, a few patients without pretransplant specimens were excluded. Donor T cell macrochimerism was defined as a peak of at least 4% donor T cells among recipient peripheral blood mononuclear cells. Alloreactive clones were identified by sequencing pre-transplant mixed lymphocyte reaction products and comparing these products with unstimulated pre-transplant donor and recipient T cells. Instead of going to the commercial service, samples from a few later patients were sequenced in-house on an Illumina MiSeq and processed with MiXCR. Broad study findings and their caveats: GvH clones were detected in recipient bone marrow, and some of these GvH clones were observed earlier in ileal mucosa or blood, consistent with an intestinal mucosal origin. The relatively low number and heterogeneity of intestinal transplant patients limited the conclusions. Early after transplant, peak levels of circulating GvH clones were found to be associated with declines in HvG clones. In patients with donor T cell macrochimerism, the allografts had high GvH to HvG T cell clonal ratios.

From a lookup of the germline V gene (reference sequence), CDR1 and CDR2 are LNHDA and SQIVND. The junction shows trimming of 8 bases on V and 7 bases on J, plus 8 bases between the germline ends. From the cysteine through the phenylalanine, the CDR3 covers 10 amino acids. Left in the record is the CDR3 DNA by itself, 30 bases read in frame from the first base. The meaning of the sample's time point label: cells obtained before transplantation from donor or recipient. CD3+CD4+ and CD3+CD8+ populations were FACS-sorted from unstimulated pre-transplant donor and recipient cells taken from spleen or lymph nodes. The library was obtained by the immunoSEQ multiplex PCR assay. In most patients, genomic DNA was isolated using the Qiagen DNeasy Blood and Tissue Kit and sent frozen to Adaptive Biotechnologies for TCR sequencing. For most patients, high-throughput TCR-beta CDR3 sequencing of genomic DNA was performed by Adaptive Biotechnologies. In the original analysis: Adaptive's ImmunoSEQ software supplied the TCR sequencing data for 18 patients, while MiXCR and VDJtools were used to process a few other patients. CD4 versus CD8 sorting errors were corrected by removing sequences found in both subsets at a frequency ratio below 5:1. CDR3 nucleotide sequences shared between donor and recipient were removed because their origin could not be assigned. Alloreactive clones required at least 2-fold expansion over unstimulated cells and minimum CFSE-low frequency of 0.002% (template counts) or 0.001% (read counts). Mappable clones were those detected in sequenced pre-transplant spleen, lymph node, or MLR CFSE-low populations of the donor or recipient. The cumulative frequency of alloreactive clones was calculated as a percentage of all sequences, weighted by copy number. Sourced from immuneACCESS, this table was stored by TCRdb with only in-frame sequences that have V and J called. A share of the clones is absent; for the studies checked, an unresolved V gene accounts for under half, and the remainder has no known explanation. V, J and clone size are those of that table, while D and trimming were read from the DNA. Recorded for this sample are some 90,000 clones; 85% to 95% of them occurred a single time. Roughly 0.37% of the sample is taken by the ten largest.

In this sample, this clone turned up a few times. Which antigen it targets is not known. The sample holds no much larger clone one base away, and base qualities are not on file. This TCR was recovered from a human donor who was the organ donor for an intestinal transplant. The sequencing used unstimulated CD8+ T cells sorted from spleen or lymph node cells, collected before transplant. The chain uses TRBV19 and TRBJ1-2; TRBD1 is possibly the D segment (5 matching bases). The CDR3: CASLQGGYTF. The DNA is as follows: TGTGCCAGTCTCCAGGGTGGCTACACCTTC. The full variable domain, with segments outside the CDR3 supplied by the reference TRBV19 and TRBJ1-2 proteins, appears as DGGITQSPKYLFRKEGQNVTLSCEQNLNHDAMYWYRQDPGQGLRLIYYSQIVNDFQKGDIAEGYSVSREKKESFPLTVTSAQKNPTAFYLCASLQGGYTFGSGTRLTVV.